What follows are 14 T cell receptor beta chains derived from one specimen sequenced in a study of blood T cell repertoires in COVID-19. Clones were sequenced by immunoSEQ multiplex PCR, and TCRdb holds only the in-frame ones, with some missing. The sample has 29,000 or so clones, around 77% seen once; the top ten hold roughly 7.5%. The sequenced sample consisted of peripheral blood. All receptors come from a woman in her 70s with active or convalescent COVID-19.

This sequence joins TRBV9 and TRBJ2-1, with D perhaps matching TRBD2 (5 bases). Trimming stripped 1 base from V and 5 bases from J, with 19 bases between. The CDR3 totals 17 residues. From germline, CDR1 is SGDLS and CDR2 YYNGEE. The CDR3 protein is CASSVQVGLTFDNEQFF. CDR3 nucleotide sequence: TGTGCCAGCAGCGTACAGGTAGGACTGACCTTCGACAATGAGCAGTTCTTC. Filled out from reference TRBV9 and TRBJ2-1, the complete variable domain reads DSGVTQTPKHLITATGQRVTLRCSPRSGDLSVYWYQQSLDQGLQFLIQYYNGEERAKGNILERFSAQQFPDLHSELNLSSLELGDSALYFCASSVQVGLTFDNEQFFGPGTRLTVL.

The chain links TRBV18 to TRBJ1-6; D not certain. CDR3 length: 14 amino acids. Germline V CDR1 and CDR2: KGHSH, LQKENI. Trimming shortened V by 2 bases and J by 4 bases, and 6 bases separated the two germline ends. This CDR3 is CASSPVGYNSPLHF. For the CDR3, the DNA is TGTGCCAGCTCACCAGTCGGGTATAATTCACCCCTCCACTTT.

This rearrangement joins TRBV27 to TRBJ1-2; 8 nucleotides agree with TRBD1. The CDR3 has 13 amino acids. V lost 6 bases, J lost 7 bases, and 7 bases stayed unmatched. The V gene's germline CDR1 is MNHEY and CDR2 SMNVEV (reference sequence). CDR3 DNA: TGTGCCAGCAGCCGGCAGGGGGCGGGTGGCTACACCTTC. Amino acid sequence: CASSRQGAGGYTF.

The chain recombines TRBV27 with TRBJ2-7; TRBD2 agrees at 7 bases. The CDR3 has 17 amino acids. The germline gives CDR1 MNHEY, CDR2 SMNVEV (reference sequence). The trim removed 0 bases at V and 5 bases at J, leaving 13 bases unmatched. The chain's CDR3 is CASSLSPRTRNGNEQYF. In DNA form, the CDR3 reads TGTGCCAGCAGTTTATCCCCCCGGACTAGAAATGGCAACGAGCAGTACTTC.

The chain has TRBV11-3 and TRBJ1-1, with D unclear. The germline V and J ends were trimmed by 0 bases and 1 base, with 3 bases remaining between them. Germline CDR1 SGHNT, CDR2 YENEEA. CDR3 length equals 13 residues. In nucleotides, the CDR3 is TGTGCCAGCAGCTTAGAGGCGAACACTGAAGCTTTCTTT. Protein product: CASSLEANTEAFF.

The chain is built from TRBV30 and TRBJ1-1, with TRBD1 matching over 7 bases. The CDR3 is 13 amino acids. Per germline, CDR1 GTSNPN and CDR2 SVGIG (reference sequence). V lost 5 bases to trimming and J lost 0 bases; unmatched junction nucleotides: 3. The CDR3 DNA sequence: TGTGCCTGGGAACAGGGGATGAACACTGAAGCTTTCTTT. Its protein is CAWEQGMNTEAFF.

The V gene is TRBV5-1, the J gene TRBJ1-1, with 7 bases lining up with TRBD1. With 0 bases clipped from V and 1 base from J, the junction kept 15 bases outside the gene matches. Germline V gene sequence: CDR1 SGHRS, CDR2 YFSETQ. CDR3 length: 19 amino acids. As DNA, the CDR3 is TGCGCCAGCAGCTTGGCCAGTATTTTTACCGACAGGGCGAACACTGAAGCTTTCTTT. Translating it yields CASSLASIFTDRANTEAFF.

In DNA, the CDR3 is TGTGCCAGCAGCCGACCCTGGGGAGCGGGGGCCGTGGGTGCAGATACGCAGTATTTT. Translation gives CASSRPWGAGAVGADTQYF. The chain uses TRBV7-6 and TRBJ2-3, with 8 bases lining up with TRBD2. This CDR3 has 19 residues. The V and J ends lost 5 bases and 4 bases, in that order; junction bases with no gene match: 20. The germline gives CDR1 SGHVS, CDR2 FNYEAQ.

CDR3 DNA sequence: TGTGCCAGCAGTTTCGAGGCAGGGCTTTTTGGCAATCAGCCCCAGCATTTT. Translation: CASSFEAGLFGNQPQHF. This chain connects TRBV7-2 to TRBJ1-5; D is perhaps TRBD1 (5 bases). V lost 6 bases and J 2 bases, leaving 20 bases between the germline ends. Germline V CDR1 and CDR2: SGHTA, FQGNSA. This CDR3 spans 17 amino acids.

The chain employs TRBV7-9 and TRBJ2-6; D is undetermined. Germline CDR1 SEHNR, CDR2 FQNEAQ (reference sequence). V was shortened by 7 bases and J by 1 base, with 14 bases between the two germline ends. This CDR3 contains 16 residues. CDR3 sequence (DNA): TGTGCCAGCATCAAGAGACAAGTTTCTGGGGCCAACGTCCTGACTTTC. Translation: CASIKRQVSGANVLTF.

The chain couples TRBV6-5 to TRBJ2-1, with D possibly matching TRBD2 (7 bases). This CDR3 comprises 14 residues. Trimming cost V 8 bases and J 7 bases, with 18 bases left between them. CDR1 and CDR2 (germline): MNHEY, SVGAGI. CDR3 in DNA: TGTGCCAGCGAGGGGGGAGGGCCCGGGAATGAGCAGTTCTTC. Translated: CASEGGGPGNEQFF.

The V and J genes are TRBV14 and TRBJ2-5; possible D gene TRBD1, 6 bases. Germline lookup yields CDR1 SGHDN and CDR2 FVKESK. CDR3 length equals 16 residues. Trimming shortened V by 4 bases and J by 7 bases, and 22 bases separated the two germline ends. The CDR3 nucleotides read TGTGCCAGCAGCCCGACCGGGACACGGGTGGGGAGGACCCAGTACTTC. This encodes CASSPTGTRVGRTQYF.

The gene calls are TRBV6-2 or TRBV6-3 and TRBJ1-1, with D possibly TRBD1 on 5 matching bases. Germline V gives CDR1 MNHEY, CDR2 SVGEGT. The CDR3 loop spans 14 amino acids. V gave up 2 bases and J gave up 6 bases, with 13 bases separating them. This CDR3 reads CASSYGQGWAEAFF. Written as DNA, the CDR3 is TGTGCCAGCAGTTACGGGCAGGGATGGGCTGAAGCTTTCTTT.

The chain recombines TRBV30 with TRBJ2-3; possibly TRBD2 for D (5 bases). This CDR3 is 17 amino acids long. Trimming took 2 bases from V and 0 from J, leaving 18 bases between them. The germline gives CDR1 GTSNPN, CDR2 SVGIG (reference sequence). The CDR3 sequence is CAWSRGLGYTSTDTQYF. The CDR3 DNA reads as TGTGCCTGGAGTCGCGGGTTGGGTTATACTAGCACAGATACGCAGTATTTT.